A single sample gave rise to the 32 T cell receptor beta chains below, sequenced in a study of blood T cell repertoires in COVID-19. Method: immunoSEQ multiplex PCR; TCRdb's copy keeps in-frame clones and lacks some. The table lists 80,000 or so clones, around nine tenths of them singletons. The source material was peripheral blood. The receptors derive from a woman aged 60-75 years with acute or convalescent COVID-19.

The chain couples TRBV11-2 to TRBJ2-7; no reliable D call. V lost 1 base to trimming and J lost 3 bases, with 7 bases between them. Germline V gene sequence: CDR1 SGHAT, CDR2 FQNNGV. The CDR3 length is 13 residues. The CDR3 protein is CASSLVRFYEQYF. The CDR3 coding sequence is TGTGCCAGCAGCTTAGTTCGTTTCTACGAGCAGTACTTC.

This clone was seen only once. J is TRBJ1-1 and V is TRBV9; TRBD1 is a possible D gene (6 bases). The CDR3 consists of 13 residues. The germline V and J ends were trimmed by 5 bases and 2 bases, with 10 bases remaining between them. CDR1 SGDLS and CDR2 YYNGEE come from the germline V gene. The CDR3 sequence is CASRRQENTEAFF. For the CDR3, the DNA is TGTGCCAGCAGGAGACAGGAAAACACTGAAGCTTTCTTT.

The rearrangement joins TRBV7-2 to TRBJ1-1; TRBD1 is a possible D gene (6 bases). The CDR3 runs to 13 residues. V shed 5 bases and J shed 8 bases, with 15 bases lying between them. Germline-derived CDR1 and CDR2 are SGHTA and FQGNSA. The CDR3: CASSPRQALEAFF. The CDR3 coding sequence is TGTGCCAGCAGCCCCAGACAGGCGCTGGAAGCTTTCTTT.

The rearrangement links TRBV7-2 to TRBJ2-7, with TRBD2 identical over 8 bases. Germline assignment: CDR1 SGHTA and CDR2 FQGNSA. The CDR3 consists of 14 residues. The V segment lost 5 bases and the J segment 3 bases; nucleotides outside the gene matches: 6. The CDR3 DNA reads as TGTGCCAGCAGCGTGGGACTAGGTTACTACGAGCAGTACTTC. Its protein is CASSVGLGYYEQYF.

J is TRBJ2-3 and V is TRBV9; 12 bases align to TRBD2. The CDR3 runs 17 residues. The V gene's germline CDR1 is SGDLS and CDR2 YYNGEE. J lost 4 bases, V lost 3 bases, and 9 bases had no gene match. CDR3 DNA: TGTGCCAGCAGCGCCGGACGACTAGCGGGAGACCCAGATACGCAGTATTTT. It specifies CASSAGRLAGDPDTQYF. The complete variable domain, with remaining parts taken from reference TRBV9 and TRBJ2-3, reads DSGVTQTPKHLITATGQRVTLRCSPRSGDLSVYWYQQSLDQGLQFLIQYYNGEERAKGNILERFSAQQFPDLHSELNLSSLELGDSALYFCASSAGRLAGDPDTQYFGPGTRLTVL.

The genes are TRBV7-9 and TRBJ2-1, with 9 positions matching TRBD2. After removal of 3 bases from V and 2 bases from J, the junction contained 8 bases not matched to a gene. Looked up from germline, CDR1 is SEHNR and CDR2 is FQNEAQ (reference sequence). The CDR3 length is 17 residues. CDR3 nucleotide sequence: TGTGCCAGCAGCTTTAATAGGGCTAGCGGGACCTACAATGAGCAGTTCTTC. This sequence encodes CASSFNRASGTYNEQFF.

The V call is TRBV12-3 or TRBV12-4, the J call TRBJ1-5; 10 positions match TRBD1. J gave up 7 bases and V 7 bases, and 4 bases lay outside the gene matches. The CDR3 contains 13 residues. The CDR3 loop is CASTWDRGQPQHF. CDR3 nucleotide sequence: TGTGCCAGCACCTGGGACAGGGGCCAGCCCCAGCATTTT.

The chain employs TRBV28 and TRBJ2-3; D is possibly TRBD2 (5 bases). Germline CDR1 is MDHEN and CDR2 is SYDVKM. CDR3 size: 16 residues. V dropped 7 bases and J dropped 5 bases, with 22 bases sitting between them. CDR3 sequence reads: CASISLRASSLDTQYF. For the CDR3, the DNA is TGTGCCAGCATCTCCCTGAGGGCTAGTTCTTTAGATACGCAGTATTTT.

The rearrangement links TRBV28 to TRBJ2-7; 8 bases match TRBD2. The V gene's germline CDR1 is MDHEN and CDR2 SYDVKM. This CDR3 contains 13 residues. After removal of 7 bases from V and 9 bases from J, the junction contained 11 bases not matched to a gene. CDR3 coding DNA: TGTGCCAGCACTGATAGCGGGGCGGCGGGGCAGTACTTC. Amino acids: CASTDSGAAGQYF.

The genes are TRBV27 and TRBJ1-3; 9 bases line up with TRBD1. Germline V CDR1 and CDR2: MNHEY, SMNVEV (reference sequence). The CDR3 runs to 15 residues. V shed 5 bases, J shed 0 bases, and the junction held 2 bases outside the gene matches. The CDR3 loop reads CASSRDRASGNTIYF. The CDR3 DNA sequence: TGTGCCAGCAGTAGGGACAGGGCCTCTGGAAACACCATATATTTT.

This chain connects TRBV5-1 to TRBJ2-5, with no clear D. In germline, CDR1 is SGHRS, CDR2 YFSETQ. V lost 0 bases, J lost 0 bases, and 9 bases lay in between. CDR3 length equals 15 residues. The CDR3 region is CASSLALSYQETQYF. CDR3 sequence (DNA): TGCGCCAGCAGCTTGGCCCTTAGTTACCAAGAGACCCAGTACTTC.

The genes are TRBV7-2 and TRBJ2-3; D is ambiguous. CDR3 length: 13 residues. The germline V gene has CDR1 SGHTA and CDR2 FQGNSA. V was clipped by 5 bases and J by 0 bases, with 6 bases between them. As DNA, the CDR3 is TGTGCCAGCAGCGGGCAAAGCACAGATACGCAGTATTTT. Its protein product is CASSGQSTDTQYF.

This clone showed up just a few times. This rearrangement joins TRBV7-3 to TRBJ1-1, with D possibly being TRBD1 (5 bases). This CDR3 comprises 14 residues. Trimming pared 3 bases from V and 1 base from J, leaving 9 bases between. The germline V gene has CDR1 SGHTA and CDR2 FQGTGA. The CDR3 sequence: CASSFSRANTEAFF. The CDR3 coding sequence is TGTGCCAGCAGCTTCAGCAGGGCGAACACTGAAGCTTTCTTT.

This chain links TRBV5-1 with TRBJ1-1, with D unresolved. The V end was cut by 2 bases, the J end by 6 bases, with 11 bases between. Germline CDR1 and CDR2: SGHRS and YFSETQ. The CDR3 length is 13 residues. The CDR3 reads CASSFMTGAEAFF. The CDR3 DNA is TGCGCCAGCAGCTTTATGACGGGTGCTGAAGCTTTCTTT.

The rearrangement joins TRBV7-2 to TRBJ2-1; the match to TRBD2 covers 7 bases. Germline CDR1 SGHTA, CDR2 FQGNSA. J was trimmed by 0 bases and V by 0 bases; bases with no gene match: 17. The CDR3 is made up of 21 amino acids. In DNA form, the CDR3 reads TGTGCCAGCAGCTTAGCGTACAGAACTGGGAGGGCGGGGAACTCCTACAATGAGCAGTTCTTC. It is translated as CASSLAYRTGRAGNSYNEQFF.

Here the CDR3 DNA reads TGCGCCAGCAGCCGGGACAGCTTGAACACTGAAGCTTTCTTT. Its translation is CASSRDSLNTEAFF. J is TRBJ1-1 and V is TRBV5-1; 7 bases fit TRBD1. The germline gives CDR1 SGHRS, CDR2 YFSETQ. The CDR3 runs 14 residues. With V trimmed by 4 bases and J by 0 bases, 3 bases remained unmatched.

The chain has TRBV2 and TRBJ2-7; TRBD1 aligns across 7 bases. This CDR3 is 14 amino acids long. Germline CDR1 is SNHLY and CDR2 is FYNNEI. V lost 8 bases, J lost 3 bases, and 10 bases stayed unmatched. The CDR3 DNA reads TGTGCCAGCTCGAAACGGGACAGATACTACGAGCAGTACTTC. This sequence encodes CASSKRDRYYEQYF.

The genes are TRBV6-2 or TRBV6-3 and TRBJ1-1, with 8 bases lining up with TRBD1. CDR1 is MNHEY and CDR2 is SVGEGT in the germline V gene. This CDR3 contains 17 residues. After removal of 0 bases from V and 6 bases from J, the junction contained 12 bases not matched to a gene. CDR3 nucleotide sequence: TGTGCCAGCAGTTACTCGACGCTCGGACAGGGTTGGTCTGAAGCTTTCTTT. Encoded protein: CASSYSTLGQGWSEAFF.

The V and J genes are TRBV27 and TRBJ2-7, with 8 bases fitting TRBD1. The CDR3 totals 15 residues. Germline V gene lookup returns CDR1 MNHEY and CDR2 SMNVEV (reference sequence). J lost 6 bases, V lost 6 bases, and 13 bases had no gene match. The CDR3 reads CASSLNRVQGAEQYF. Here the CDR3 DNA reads TGTGCCAGCAGCCTCAACAGGGTTCAGGGGGCCGAGCAGTACTTC.

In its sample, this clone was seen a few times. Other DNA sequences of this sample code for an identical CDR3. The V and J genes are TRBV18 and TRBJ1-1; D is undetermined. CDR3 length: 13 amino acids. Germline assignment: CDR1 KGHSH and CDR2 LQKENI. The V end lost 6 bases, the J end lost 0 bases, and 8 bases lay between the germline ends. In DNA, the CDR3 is TGTGCCAGCTCTCCTACAGTGAACACTGAAGCTTTCTTT. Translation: CASSPTVNTEAFF.

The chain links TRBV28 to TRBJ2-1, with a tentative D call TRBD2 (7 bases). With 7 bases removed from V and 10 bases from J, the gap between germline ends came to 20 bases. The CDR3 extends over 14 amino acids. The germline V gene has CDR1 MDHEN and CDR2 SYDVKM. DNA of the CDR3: TGTGCCAGCAACACCGACCGGGGGGCGAGGGAGCAGTTCTTC. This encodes CASNTDRGAREQFF.

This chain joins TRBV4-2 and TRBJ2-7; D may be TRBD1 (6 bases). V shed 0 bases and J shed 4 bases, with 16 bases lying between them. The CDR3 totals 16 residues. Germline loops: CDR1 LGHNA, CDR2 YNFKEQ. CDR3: CASSQDQQHRVYEQYF. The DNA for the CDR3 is TGTGCCAGCAGCCAAGATCAGCAGCACAGGGTATACGAGCAGTACTTC.

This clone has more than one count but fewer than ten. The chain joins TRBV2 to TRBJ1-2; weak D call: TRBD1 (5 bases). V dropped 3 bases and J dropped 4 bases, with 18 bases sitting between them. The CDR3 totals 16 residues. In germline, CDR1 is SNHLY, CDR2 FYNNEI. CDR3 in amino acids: CASSDGQGSVGYGYTF. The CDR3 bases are TGTGCCAGCAGTGATGGTCAGGGAAGCGTCGGCTATGGCTACACCTTC.

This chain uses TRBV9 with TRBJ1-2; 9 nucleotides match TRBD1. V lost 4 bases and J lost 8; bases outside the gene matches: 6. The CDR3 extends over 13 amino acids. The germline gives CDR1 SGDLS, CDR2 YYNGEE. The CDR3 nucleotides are TGTGCCAGCAGCCCCACAGGGGGCGGAGGCTACACCTTC. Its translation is CASSPTGGGGYTF.

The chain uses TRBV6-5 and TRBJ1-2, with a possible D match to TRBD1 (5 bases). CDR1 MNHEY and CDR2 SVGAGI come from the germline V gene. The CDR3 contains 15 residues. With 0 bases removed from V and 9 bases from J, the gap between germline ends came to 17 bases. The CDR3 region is CASSYSSLRVSSYTF. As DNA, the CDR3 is TGTGCCAGCAGTTACTCTTCGCTCAGGGTCTCGAGCTACACCTTC.

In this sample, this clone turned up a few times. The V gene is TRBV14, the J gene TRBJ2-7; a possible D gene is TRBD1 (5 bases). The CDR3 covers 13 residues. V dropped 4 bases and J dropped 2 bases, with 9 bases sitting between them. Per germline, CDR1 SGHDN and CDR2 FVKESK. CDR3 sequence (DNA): TGTGCCAGCAGCCGGGGCCCTGCCTACGAGCAGTACTTC. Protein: CASSRGPAYEQYF.

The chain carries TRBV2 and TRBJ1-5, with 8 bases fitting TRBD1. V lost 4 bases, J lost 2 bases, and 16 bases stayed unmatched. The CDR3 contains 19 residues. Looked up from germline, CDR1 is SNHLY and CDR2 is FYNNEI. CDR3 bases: TGTGCCAGCAGTGTCAGATCAGGGGGCTCCCAAGGGGGCAATCAGCCCCAGCATTTT. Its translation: CASSVRSGGSQGGNQPQHF.

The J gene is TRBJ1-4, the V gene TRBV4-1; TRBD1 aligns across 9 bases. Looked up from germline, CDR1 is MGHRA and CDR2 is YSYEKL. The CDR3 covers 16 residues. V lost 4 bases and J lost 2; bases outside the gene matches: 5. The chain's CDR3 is CASSRATGGTNEKLFF. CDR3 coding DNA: TGCGCCAGCAGCCGCGCGACAGGGGGGACTAATGAAAAACTGTTTTTT.

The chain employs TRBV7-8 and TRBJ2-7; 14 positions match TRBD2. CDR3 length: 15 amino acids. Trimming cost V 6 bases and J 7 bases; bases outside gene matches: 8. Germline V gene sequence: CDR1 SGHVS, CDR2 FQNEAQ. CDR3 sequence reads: CASSPGLAGGQEQYF. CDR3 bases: TGTGCCAGCAGTCCAGGACTAGCGGGAGGTCAGGAGCAGTACTTC.

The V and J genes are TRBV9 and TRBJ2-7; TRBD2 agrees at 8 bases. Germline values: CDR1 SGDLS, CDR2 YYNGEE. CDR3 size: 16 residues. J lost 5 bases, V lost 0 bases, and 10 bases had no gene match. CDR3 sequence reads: CASSVGLPGGSHEQYF. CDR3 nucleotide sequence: TGTGCCAGCAGCGTAGGGCTGCCGGGAGGGAGCCACGAGCAGTACTTC.

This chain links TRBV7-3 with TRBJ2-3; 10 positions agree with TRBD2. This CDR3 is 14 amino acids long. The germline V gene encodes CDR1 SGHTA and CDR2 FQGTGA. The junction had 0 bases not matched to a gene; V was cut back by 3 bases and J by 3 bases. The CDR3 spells CASSLTSGTDTQYF. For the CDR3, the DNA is TGTGCCAGCAGCTTGACTAGCGGGACAGATACGCAGTATTTT. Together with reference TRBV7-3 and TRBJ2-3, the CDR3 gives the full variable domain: GAGVSQTPSNKVTEKGKYVELRCDPISGHTALYWYRQSLGQGPEFLIYFQGTGAADDSGLPNDRFFAVRPEGSVSTLKIQRTERGDSAVYLCASSLTSGTDTQYFGPGTRLTVL.

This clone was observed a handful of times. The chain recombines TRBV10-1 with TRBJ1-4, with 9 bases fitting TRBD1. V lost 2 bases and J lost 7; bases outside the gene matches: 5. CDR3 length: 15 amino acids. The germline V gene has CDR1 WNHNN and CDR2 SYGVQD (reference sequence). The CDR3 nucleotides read TGCGCCAGCAGTGAGAAGGGGACAGGGACTGAAAAACTGTTTTTT. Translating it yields CASSEKGTGTEKLFF.